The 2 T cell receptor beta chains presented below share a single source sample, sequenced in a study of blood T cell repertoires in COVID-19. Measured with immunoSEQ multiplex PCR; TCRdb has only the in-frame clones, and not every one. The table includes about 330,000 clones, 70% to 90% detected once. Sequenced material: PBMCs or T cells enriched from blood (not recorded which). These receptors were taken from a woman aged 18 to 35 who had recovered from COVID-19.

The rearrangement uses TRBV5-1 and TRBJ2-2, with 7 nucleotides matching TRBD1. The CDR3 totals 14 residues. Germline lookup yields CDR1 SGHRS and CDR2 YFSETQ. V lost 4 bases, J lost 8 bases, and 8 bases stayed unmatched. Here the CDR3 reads CASSEGAVVGELFF. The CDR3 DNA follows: TGCGCCAGCAGCGAGGGGGCAGTGGTAGGGGAGCTGTTTTTT. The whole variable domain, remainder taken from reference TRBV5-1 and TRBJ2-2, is KAGVTQTPRYLIKTRGQQVTLSCSPISGHRSVSWYQQTPGQGLQFLFEYFSETQRNKGNFPGRFSGRQFSNSRSEMNVSTLELGDSALYLCASSEGAVVGELFFGEGSRLTVL.

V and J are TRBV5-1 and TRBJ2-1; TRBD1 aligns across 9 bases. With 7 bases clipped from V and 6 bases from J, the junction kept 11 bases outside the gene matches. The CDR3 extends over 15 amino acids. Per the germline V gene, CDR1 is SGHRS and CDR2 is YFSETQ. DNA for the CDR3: TGCGCCAGCTCCTTAACGGGACAGGGAAGCAATGAGCAGTTCTTC. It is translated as CASSLTGQGSNEQFF. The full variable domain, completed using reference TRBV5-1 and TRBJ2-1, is KAGVTQTPRYLIKTRGQQVTLSCSPISGHRSVSWYQQTPGQGLQFLFEYFSETQRNKGNFPGRFSGRQFSNSRSEMNVSTLELGDSALYLCASSLTGQGSNEQFFGPGTRLTVL.